This TCR beta chain emerged from a study of shared clonotypes between healthy human individuals. This CDR3 is built from 15 residues. V was pared by 2 bases and J by 1 base, with 9 bases between. Germline V gene lookup returns CDR1 SGHTA and CDR2 FQGTGA. Clones were read by immunoSEQ multiplex PCR, and TCRdb kept only the in-frame ones, dropping some. The sample consists of roughly 2,500,000 clones, 90% to 95% of them appearing once. Remarks on this clone: Additional DNA sequences in this sample encode the identical CDR3.

The gene calls are TRBV7-3 and TRBJ2-1; weak D call: TRBD2 (6 bases). This clonotype was obtained from a man aged 18 to 35 in good health. Some clones in this sample may be carry-over from other donors' samples. Sequencing was done on a sample of naive CD4+ T cells from PBMCs. Subset given: CD45RA+ positively selected. CDR3 protein: CASSLGGTSYNEQFF. The CDR3 DNA sequence: TGTGCCAGCAGCTTAGGGGGGACTTCCTACAATGAGCAGTTCTTC.